This T cell receptor (beta chain) was captured by sequencing in a study of blood T cell repertoires in COVID-19 (dated by TCRdb to between 2020 and 2021). For the study in its entirety: Collaborator samples came from the United States, Italy and Spain and covered acute and convalescent phases of COVID-19. The prospective study material was composed of cDNA or gDNA derived from T cells, B-cell-depleted T cells, or PBMCs. The repertoires were released in a freely available public database meant as a resource for research on the immune response to SARS-CoV-2. Subjects who had been exposed to COVID-19, were actively infected with it, or had recovered from it provided the deeply sampled blood TCRbeta repertoires that made up the dataset. Samples were obtained from the ongoing ImmuneRACE study (first 160 participants) and from over a thousand subjects provided by 6 global collaborators. The sample metadata nearly always contained a de-identified subject ID, COVID-19 status, age in years and sex. HLA class I and class II types, where available, came from metadata supplied by the sample provider rather than from assay-based typing. The study at large found these results: The quantity of clinical and demographic metadata differed by source and by participant and was supplied without curation.

TCRbeta CDR3 regions were amplified from genomic DNA using the immunoSEQ Assay, a bias-controlled multiplex PCR. Per the authors' processing: Within the assay, amplification of reference gene primers was used to estimate how many nucleated cells each sample contained. To quantify the absolute abundance of each unique TCRbeta CDR3 rearrangement, sequence reads were collapsed and filtered. Productive Simpson clonality was computed per sample as the square root of Simpson's diversity index over productive rearrangements. In its TCRdb copy, this immuneACCESS table keeps in-frame sequences only and misses some clones. Where compared with another copy, unresolved V genes explain less than half of these, and the others have no known cause. The V and J calls and clone size were taken over from that table, and D and trimming were inferred from the DNA. The sample table contains roughly 270,000 clones; only one count was recorded for roughly four fifths of them. Of the sample, roughly 5.3% is held by the ten largest clones.

The germline V gene provides CDR1 SQVTM and CDR2 ANQGSEA. V and J are trimmed by 5 bases and 3 bases, and the gene matches miss 7 bases of the junction. The CDR3 holds 14 amino acids from the cysteine to the phenylalanine. The kept DNA is CDR3 alone, 42 bases in frame from the first base. Enrolling through a virtual design, the prospective study's participants ranged in age from roughly 18 to 90 years and lived across about two dozen United States geographic areas. In the prospective study, cohorts were assigned on the basis of participant-reported clinical history obtained from a screening survey and a study questionnaire. A participant counted as exposed if, within 2 weeks of entering the study, that participant had been in contact with someone who had a PCR-confirmed or clinician-diagnosed COVID-19 case. In the prospective study, mobile phlebotomists collected whole blood, serum and a nasopharyngeal or oropharyngeal swab from each participant. Over a roughly 2-month period, participants in the prospective study had the option of providing additional blood draws and questionnaires. Before DNA extraction, prospective study blood samples were shipped either frozen or at room temperature.

Details on this clone: What antigen it recognizes has not been identified. Base qualities were left out, and no much larger clone turns up one base away.

The receptor comes from a man between 40 and 49 years old who had been exposed to COVID-19. Sequencing was carried out using PBMCs or T cells enriched from blood (not recorded which). The chain links TRBV29-1 with TRBJ1-1; the central 9 bases match TRBD1. The CDR3 amino acid sequence is: CSVKGTGRDTEAFF. The nucleotide sequence is TGCAGCGTTAAAGGGACAGGGCGGGACACTGAAGCTTTCTTT.